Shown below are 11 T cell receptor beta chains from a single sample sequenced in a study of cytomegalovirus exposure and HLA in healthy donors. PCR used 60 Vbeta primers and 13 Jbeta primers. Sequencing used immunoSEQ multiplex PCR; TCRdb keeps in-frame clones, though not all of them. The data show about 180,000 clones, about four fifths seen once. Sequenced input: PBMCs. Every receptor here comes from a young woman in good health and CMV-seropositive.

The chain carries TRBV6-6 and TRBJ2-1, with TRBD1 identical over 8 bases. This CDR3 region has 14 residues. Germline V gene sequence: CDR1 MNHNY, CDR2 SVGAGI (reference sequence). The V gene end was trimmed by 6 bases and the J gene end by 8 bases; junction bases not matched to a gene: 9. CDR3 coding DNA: TGTGCCAGCAGCCCGACAGGGGAAGCCGATGAGCAGTTCTTC. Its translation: CASSPTGEADEQFF.

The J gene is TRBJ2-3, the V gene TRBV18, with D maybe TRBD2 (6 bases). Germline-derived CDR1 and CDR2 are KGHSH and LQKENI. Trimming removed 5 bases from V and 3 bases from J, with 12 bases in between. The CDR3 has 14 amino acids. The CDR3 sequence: CASSRVRETDTQYF. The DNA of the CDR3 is TGTGCCAGCTCAAGGGTCCGGGAGACAGATACGCAGTATTTT.

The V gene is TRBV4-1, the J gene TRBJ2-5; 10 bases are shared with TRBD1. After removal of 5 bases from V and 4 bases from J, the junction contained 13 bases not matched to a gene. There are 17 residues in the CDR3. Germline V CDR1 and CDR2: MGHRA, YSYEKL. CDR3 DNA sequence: TGCGCCAGCAGCGACCCACCCCGGGACAGGGGAGGAGAGACCCAGTACTTC. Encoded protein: CASSDPPRDRGGETQYF.

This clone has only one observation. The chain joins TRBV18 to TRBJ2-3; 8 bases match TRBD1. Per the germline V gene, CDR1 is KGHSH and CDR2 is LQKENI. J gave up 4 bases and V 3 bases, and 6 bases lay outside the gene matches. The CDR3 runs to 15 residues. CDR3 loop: CASSPGQGASDTQYF. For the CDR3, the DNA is TGTGCCAGCTCACCTGGACAGGGCGCTTCAGATACGCAGTATTTT.

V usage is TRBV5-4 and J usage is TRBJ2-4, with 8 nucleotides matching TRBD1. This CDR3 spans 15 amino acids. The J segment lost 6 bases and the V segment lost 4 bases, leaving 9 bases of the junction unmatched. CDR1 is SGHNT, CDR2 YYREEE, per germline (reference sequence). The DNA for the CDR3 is TGTGCCAGCAGCAACCGGGACAGGCTGGGAAACATTCAGTACTTC. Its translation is CASSNRDRLGNIQYF.

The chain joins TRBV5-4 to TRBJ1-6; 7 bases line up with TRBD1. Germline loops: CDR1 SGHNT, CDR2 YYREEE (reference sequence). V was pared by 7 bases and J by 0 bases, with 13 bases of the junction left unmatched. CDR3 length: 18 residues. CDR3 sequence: CASHGEGAGGSYNSPLHF. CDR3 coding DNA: TGTGCCAGCCACGGCGAGGGGGCCGGGGGCTCCTATAATTCACCCCTCCACTTT.

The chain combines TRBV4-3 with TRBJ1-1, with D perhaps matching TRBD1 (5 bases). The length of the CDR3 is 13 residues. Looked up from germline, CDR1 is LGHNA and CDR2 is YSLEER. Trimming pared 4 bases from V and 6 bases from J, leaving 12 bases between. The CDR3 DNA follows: TGCGCCAGCAGCCGAATCAGGGAATCTGAAGCTTTCTTT. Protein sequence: CASSRIRESEAFF.

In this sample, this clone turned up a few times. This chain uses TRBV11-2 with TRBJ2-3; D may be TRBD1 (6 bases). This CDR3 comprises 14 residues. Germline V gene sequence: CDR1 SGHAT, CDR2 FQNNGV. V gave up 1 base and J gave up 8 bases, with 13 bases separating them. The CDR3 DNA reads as TGTGCCAGCAGCTTAGCTGCAGGGGATGTTACGCAGTATTTT. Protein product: CASSLAAGDVTQYF.

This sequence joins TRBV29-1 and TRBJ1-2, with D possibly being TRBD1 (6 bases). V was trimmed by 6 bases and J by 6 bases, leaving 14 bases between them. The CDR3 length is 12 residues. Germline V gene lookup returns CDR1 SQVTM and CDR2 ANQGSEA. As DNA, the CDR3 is TGCAGCGTGGTGGGGGGGGGCGATGGCTACACCTTC. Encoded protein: CSVVGGGDGYTF. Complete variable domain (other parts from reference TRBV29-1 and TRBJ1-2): SAVISQKPSRDICQRGTSLTIQCQVDSQVTMMFWYRQQPGQSLTLIATANQGSEATYESGFVIDKFPISRPNLTFSTLTVSNMSPEDSSIYLCSVVGGGDGYTFGSGTRLTVV.

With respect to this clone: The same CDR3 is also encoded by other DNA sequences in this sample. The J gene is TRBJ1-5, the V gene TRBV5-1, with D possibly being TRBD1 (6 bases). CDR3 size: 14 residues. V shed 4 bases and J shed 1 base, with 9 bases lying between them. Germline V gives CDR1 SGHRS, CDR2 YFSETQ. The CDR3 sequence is CASSPGDSNQPQHF. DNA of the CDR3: TGCGCCAGCAGCCCAGGGGACAGCAATCAGCCCCAGCATTTT.

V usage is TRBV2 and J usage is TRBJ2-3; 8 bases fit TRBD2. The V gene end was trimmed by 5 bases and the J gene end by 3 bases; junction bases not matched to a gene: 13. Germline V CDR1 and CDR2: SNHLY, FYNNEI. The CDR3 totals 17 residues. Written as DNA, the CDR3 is TGTGCCAGCAGTCACTCGGCGGGCGCGGGGGGAACAGATACGCAGTATTTT. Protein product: CASSHSAGAGGTDTQYF.